These T cell receptor beta chains were read from a single sample in a study of CD8 T cells in ankylosing spondylitis. TCRdb re-called the 5' RACE reads with MiXCR, one entry per CDR3 protein. This repertoire shows about 240,000 distinct CDR3 sequences, roughly 8.6% found once; its top ten account for around 7%. Sequencing input: blood, either unsorted or a sorted T cell fraction (not recorded which). These receptors came from a male donor with ankylosing spondylitis or in good health (not recorded which). Each CDR3 is given with its conserved first and last residue. Only some rows state a clone size, as once, few, many or a class for expanded clones.

J	V	size	CDR3
TRBJ2-1	TRBV4-3	many	CASSQGGPVDDSYNEQFF
TRBJ2-1	TRBV7-2	many	CASSLGQTSRNEQFF
TRBJ2-5	TRBV10-3	many	CAISRTQYQETQYF
TRBJ1-4	TRBV5-1	many	CASSHRTGGEKLFF
TRBJ1-6	TRBV5-1	many	CASSLGQGFDSPLHF
TRBJ2-3	TRBV10-2	many	CASALAGPDTQYF
TRBJ1-1	TRBV12-3/TRBV12-4	many	CASSLSSSPNTEAFF
TRBJ1-1	TRBV12-3/TRBV12-4	NA	CASSLGLGANTEAFF
TRBJ1-1	TRBV27	many	CASSPRIRVGPRNTEAFF
TRBJ1-2	TRBV7-2	many	CASSPDRELNYGYTF
TRBJ2-3	TRBV20-1	few	CSAARGPDTQYF
TRBJ2-7	TRBV20-1	NA	CSARARGRTYEQYF
TRBJ2-5	TRBV9	NA	CASSVGVTSQETQYF
TRBJ2-2	TRBV11-3	NA	CASSPQGLAGAGELFF
TRBJ2-4	TRBV7-2	NA	CASSPHLRAKNIQYF
TRBJ1-2	TRBV20-1	many	CSAPGQGANYGYTF
TRBJ2-3	TRBV7-2	many	CASTQPSTDTQYF
TRBJ2-1	TRBV7-9	few	CASSLVVLAGRNEQFF
TRBJ2-1	TRBV6-2/TRBV6-3	many	CASSPSGRNEQFF
TRBJ2-1	TRBV9	many	CASSTGGPLNEQFF
TRBJ2-3	TRBV6-1	many	CASSQRTSGGAYTQYF
TRBJ1-2	TRBV4-3	many	CASSQVNPQGRNYGYTF
TRBJ1-2	TRBV12-3/TRBV12-4	many	CASSLTGYGYTF
TRBJ2-7	TRBV29-1	many	CSVRDRSQYEQYF
TRBJ1-2	TRBV5-1	many	CASSPSRGNYGYTF
TRBJ1-1	TRBV6-5	many	CASSYSGFMNTEAFF
TRBJ2-5	TRBV7-6	NA	CASSPMSGQETQYF
TRBJ1-5	TRBV7-2	many	CASSLEVQVGPQHF
TRBJ2-7	TRBV3-1	many	CASRGGRNRYEQYF
TRBJ1-6	TRBV24-1	many	CATSDPRRDRVLNSPLHF
TRBJ1-2	TRBV29-1	many	CSVGQDNYGYTF
TRBJ1-1	TRBV12-3/TRBV12-4	many	CASTTVGNTEAFF
TRBJ2-3	TRBV7-2	many	CASSYLPGEGTDTQYF
TRBJ2-3	TRBV4-3	NA	CASSQGTSGSRIDTQYF
TRBJ1-2	TRBV7-2	many	CASSYVARSGYTF
TRBJ2-4	TRBV7-2	NA	CASSAPGSLQYF
TRBJ1-2	TRBV12-3/TRBV12-4	many	CASSRFPGQGPYGYTF
TRBJ1-3	TRBV20-1	few	CSAAAISGNTIYF
TRBJ1-1	TRBV7-8	many	CASSLRGAEAFF
TRBJ2-2	TRBV5-1	many	CASRDGFTGELFF
TRBJ2-3	TRBV20-1	NA	CSARDIGPDTQYF
TRBJ1-1	TRBV6-1	few	CAIRPLGVNTEAFF
TRBJ2-2	TRBV3-1	many	CASSAGTGELFF
TRBJ2-7	TRBV28	many	CASSLRTTGPYEQYF
TRBJ2-3	TRBV6-5	many	CASSYSSTDTQYF
TRBJ2-2	TRBV12-3/TRBV12-4	few	CASSLKGGYTGELFF